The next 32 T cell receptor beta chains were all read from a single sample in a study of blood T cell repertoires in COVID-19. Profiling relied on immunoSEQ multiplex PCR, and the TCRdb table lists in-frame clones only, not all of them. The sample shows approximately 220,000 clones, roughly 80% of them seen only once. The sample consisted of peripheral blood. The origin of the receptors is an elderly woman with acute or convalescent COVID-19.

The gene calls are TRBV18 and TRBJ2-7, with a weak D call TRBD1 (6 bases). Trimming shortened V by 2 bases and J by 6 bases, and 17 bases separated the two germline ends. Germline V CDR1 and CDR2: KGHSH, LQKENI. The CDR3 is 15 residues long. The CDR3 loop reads CASSPMDSSPAEQYF. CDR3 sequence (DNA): TGTGCCAGCTCACCAATGGACAGTTCACCCGCCGAGCAGTACTTC. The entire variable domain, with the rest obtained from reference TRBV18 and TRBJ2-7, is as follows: NAGVMQNPRHLVRRRGQEARLRCSPMKGHSHVYWYRQLPEEGLKFMVYLQKENIIDESGMPKERFSAEFPKEGPSILRIQQVVRGDSAAYFCASSPMDSSPAEQYFGPGTRLTVT.

The CDR3 DNA reads as TGCAGCGTTCCCCCCAGGACAGGGCTGGATGAGCAGTTCTTC. Amino acid sequence: CSVPPRTGLDEQFF. The chain links TRBV29-1 to TRBJ2-1, with 8 bases aligning to TRBD1. The CDR3 runs to 14 residues. Germline CDR1 and CDR2: SQVTM and ANQGSEA. The V gene end was trimmed by 5 bases and the J gene end by 8 bases; junction bases not matched to a gene: 11.

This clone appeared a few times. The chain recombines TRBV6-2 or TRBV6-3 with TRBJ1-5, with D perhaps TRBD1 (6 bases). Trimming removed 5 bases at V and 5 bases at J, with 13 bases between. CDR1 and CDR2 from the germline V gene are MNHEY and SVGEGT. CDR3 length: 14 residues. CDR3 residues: CASSDEQGYQPQHF. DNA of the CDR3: TGTGCCAGCAGTGACGAACAGGGTTATCAGCCCCAGCATTTT.

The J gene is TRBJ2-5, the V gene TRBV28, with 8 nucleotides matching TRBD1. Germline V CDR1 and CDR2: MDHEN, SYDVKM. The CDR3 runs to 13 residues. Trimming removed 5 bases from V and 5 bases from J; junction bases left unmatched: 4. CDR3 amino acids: CASSGRGRETQYF. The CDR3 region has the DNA TGTGCCAGCAGTGGCAGGGGGCGTGAGACCCAGTACTTC.

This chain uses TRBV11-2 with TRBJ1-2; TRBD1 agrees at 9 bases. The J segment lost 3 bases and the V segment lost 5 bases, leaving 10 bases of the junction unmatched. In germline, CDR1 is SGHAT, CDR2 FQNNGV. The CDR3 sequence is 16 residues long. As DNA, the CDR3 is TGTGCCAGCAGCCAAACTGGACAGGGGATGCACTATGGCTACACCTTC. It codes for CASSQTGQGMHYGYTF.

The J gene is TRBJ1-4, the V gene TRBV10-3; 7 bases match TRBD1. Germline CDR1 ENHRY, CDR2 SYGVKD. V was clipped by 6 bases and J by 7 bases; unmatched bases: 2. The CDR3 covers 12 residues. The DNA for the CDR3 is TGTGCCATCAGGGGGGACAGTGAAAAACTGTTTTTT. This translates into CAIRGDSEKLFF.

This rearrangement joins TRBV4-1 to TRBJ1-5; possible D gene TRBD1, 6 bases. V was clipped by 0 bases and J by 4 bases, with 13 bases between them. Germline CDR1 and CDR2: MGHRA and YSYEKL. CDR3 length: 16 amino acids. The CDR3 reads CASSQESGTLNQPQHF. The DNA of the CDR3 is TGCGCCAGCAGCCAAGAGTCCGGGACACTTAATCAGCCCCAGCATTTT.

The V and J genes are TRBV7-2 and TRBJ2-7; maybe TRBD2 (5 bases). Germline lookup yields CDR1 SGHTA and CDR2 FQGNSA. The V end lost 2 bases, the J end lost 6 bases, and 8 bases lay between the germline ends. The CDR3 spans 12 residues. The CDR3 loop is CASSLSRVEQYF. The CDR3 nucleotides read TGTGCCAGCAGCTTATCGAGGGTCGAGCAGTACTTC.

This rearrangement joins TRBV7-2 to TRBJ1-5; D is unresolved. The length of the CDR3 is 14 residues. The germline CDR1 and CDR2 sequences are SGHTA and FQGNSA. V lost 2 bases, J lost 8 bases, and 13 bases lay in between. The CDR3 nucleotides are TGTGCCAGCAGCTTAAGACTGGATGGCGAGCCCCAGCATTTT. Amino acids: CASSLRLDGEPQHF.

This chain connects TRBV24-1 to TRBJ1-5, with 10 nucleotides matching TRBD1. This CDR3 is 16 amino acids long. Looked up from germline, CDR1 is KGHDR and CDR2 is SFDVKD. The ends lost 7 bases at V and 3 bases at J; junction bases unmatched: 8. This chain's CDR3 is CATSASGTGDNQPQHF. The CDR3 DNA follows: TGTGCCACCAGCGCCTCAGGGACAGGGGACAATCAGCCCCAGCATTTT.

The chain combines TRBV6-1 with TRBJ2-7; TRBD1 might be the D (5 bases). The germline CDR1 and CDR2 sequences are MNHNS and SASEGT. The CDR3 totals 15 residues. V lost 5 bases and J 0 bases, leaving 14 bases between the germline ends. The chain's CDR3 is CASSSRQTISYEQYF. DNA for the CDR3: TGTGCCAGCAGTTCCAGACAGACGATCTCCTACGAGCAGTACTTC.

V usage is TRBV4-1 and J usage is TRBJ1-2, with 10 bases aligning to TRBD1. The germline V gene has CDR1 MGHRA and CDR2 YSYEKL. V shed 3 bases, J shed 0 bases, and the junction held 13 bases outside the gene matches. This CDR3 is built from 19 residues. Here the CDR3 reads CASSQPPLRQGAANYGYTF. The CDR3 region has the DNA TGCGCCAGCAGCCAGCCCCCCCTGAGACAGGGGGCGGCTAACTATGGCTACACCTTC.

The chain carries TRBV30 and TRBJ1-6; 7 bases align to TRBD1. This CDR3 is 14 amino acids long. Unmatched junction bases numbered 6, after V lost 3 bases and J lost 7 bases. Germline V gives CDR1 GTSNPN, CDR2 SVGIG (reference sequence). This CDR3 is CAWSAGQINSPLHF. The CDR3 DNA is TGTGCCTGGAGCGCGGGACAGATAAATTCACCCCTCCACTTT. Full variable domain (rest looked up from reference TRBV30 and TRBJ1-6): SQTIHQWPATLVQPVGSPLSLECTVEGTSNPNLYWYRQAAGRGLQLLFYSVGIGQISSEVPQNLSASRPQDRQFILSSKKLLLSDSGFYLCAWSAGQINSPLHFGNGTRLTVT.

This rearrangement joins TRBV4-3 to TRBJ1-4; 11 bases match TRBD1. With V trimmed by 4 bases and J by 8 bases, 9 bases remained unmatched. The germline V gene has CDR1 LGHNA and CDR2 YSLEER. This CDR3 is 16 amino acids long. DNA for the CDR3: TGCGCCAGCAGCCGGACAGGGGGCGCGGGGTTCGAAAAACTGTTTTTT. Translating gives CASSRTGGAGFEKLFF.

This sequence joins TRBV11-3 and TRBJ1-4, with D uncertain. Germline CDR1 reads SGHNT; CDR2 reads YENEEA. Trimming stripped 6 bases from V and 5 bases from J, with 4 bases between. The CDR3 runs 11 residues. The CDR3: CASSTNEKLFF. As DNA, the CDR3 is TGTGCCAGCAGTACAAATGAAAAACTGTTTTTT.

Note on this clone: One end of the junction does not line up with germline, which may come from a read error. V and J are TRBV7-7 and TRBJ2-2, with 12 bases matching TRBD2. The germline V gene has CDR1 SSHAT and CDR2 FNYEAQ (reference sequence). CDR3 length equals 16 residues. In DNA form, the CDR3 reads TGTGCTAGCAGCTTGTCTAGCGGGGGGGCCCCCGGGGAGCTGTTTTTT. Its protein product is CASSLSSGGAPGELFF. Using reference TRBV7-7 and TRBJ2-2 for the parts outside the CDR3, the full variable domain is GAGVSQSPRYKVTKRGQDVTLRCDPISSHATLYWYQQALGQGPEFLTYFNYEAQPDKSGLPSDRFSAERPEGSISTLTIQRTEQRDSAMYRCASSLSSGGAPGELFFGEGSRLTVL.

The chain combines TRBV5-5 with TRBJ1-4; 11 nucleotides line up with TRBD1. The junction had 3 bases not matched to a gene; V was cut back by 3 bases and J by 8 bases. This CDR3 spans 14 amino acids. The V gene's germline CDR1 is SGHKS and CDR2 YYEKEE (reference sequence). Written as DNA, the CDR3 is TGTGCCAGCAGCTGGACAGGGGGCCAGGAAAAACTGTTTTTT. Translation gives CASSWTGGQEKLFF.

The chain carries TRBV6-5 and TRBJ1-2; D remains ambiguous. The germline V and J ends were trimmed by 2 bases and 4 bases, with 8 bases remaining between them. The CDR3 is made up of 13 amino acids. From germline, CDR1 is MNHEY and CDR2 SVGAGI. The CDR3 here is CASSYDSFYGYTF. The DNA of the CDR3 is TGTGCCAGCAGTTACGACTCGTTCTATGGCTACACCTTC.

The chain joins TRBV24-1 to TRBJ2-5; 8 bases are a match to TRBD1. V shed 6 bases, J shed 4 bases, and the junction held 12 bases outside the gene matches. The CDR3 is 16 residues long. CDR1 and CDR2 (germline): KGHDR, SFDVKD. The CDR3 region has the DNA TGTGCCACCAGTACCCGACGATTCACAGGGGGAGAGACCCAGTACTTC. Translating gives CATSTRRFTGGETQYF.

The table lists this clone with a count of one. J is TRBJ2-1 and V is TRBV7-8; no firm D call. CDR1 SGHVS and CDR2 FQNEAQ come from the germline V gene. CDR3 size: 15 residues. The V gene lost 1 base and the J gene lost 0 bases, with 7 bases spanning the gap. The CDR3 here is CASSLVTSSYNEQFF. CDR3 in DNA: TGTGCCAGCAGCTTAGTGACAAGCTCCTACAATGAGCAGTTCTTC.

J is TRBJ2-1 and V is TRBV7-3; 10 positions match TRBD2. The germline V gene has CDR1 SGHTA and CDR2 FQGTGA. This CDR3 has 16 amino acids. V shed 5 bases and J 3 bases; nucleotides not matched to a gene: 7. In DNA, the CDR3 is TGTGCCAGCAGCCCCACATTAGCGGGGGGCTACAATGAGCAGTTCTTC. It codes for CASSPTLAGGYNEQFF.

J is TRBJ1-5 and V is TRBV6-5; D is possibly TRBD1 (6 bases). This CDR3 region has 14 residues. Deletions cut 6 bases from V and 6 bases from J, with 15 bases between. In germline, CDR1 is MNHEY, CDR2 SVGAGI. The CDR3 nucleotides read TGTGCCAGCAGCCTAGGGGGGGGACGTCAGCCCCAGCATTTT. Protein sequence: CASSLGGGRQPQHF.

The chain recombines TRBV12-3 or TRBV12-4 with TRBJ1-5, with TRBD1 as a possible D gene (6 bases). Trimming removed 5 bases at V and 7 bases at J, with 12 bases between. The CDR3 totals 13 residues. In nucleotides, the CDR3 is TGTGCCAGCAGTAGGACAGTTCTCCAGCCCCAGCATTTT. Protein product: CASSRTVLQPQHF.

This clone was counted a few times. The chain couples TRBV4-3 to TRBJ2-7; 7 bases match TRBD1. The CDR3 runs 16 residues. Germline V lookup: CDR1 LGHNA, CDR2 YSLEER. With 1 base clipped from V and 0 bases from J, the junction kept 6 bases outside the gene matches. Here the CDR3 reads CASSQGPGTVSYEQYF. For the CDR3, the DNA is TGCGCCAGCAGCCAAGGGCCGGGGACAGTCTCCTACGAGCAGTACTTC.

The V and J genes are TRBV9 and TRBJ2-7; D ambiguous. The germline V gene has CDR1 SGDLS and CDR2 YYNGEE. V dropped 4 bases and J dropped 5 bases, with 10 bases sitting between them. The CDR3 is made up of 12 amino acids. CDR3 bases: TGTGCCAGCAGCCCCGGGTTAAACGAGCAGTACTTC. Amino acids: CASSPGLNEQYF.

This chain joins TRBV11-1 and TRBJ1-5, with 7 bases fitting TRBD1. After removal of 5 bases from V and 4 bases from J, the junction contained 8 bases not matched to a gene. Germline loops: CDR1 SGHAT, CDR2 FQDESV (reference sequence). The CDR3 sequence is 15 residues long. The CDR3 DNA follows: TGTGCCAGCAGCCCCGGGACAGCGGCGAATCAGCCCCAGCATTTT. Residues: CASSPGTAANQPQHF.

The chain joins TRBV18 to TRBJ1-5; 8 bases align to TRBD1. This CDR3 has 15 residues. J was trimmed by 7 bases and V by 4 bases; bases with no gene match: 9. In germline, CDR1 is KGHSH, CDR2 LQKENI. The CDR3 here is CASSLAETGEQPQHF. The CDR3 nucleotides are TGTGCCAGCTCACTAGCCGAGACAGGGGAACAGCCCCAGCATTTT.

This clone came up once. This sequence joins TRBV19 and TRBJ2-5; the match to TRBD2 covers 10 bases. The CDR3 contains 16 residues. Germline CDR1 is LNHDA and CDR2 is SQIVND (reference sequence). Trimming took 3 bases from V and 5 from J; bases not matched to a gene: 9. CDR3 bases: TGTGCCAGTAGTATTAGCCTAGCGGGGGCTGGGGAGACCCAGTACTTC. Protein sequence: CASSISLAGAGETQYF.

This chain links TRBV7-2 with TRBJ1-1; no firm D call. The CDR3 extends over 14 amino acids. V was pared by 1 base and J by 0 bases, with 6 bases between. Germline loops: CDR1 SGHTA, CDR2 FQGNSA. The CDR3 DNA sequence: TGTGCCAGCAGCTTAGGTATTGTGAACACTGAAGCTTTCTTT. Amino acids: CASSLGIVNTEAFF. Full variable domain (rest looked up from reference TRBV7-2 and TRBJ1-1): GAGVSQSPSNKVTEKGKDVELRCDPISGHTALYWYRQSLGQGLEFLIYFQGNSAPDKSGLPSDRFSAERTGGSVSTLTIQRTQQEDSAVYLCASSLGIVNTEAFFGQGTRLTVV.

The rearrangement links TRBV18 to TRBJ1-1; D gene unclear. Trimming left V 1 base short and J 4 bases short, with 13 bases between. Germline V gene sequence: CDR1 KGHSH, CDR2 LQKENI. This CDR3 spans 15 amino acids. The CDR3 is CASSPLPAAGTEAFF. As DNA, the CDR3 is TGTGCCAGCTCACCACTGCCAGCGGCGGGCACTGAAGCTTTCTTT.

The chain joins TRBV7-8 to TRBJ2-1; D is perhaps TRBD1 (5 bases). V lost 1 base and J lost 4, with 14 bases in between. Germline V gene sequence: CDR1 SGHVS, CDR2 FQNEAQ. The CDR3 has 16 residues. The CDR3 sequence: CASSLGGGLAYNEQFF. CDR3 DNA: TGTGCCAGCAGCTTAGGGGGCGGCTTAGCTTACAATGAGCAGTTCTTC.

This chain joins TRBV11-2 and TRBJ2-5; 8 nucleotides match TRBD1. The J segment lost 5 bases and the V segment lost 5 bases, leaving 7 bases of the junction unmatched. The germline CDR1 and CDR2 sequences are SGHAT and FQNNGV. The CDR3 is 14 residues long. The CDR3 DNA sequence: TGTGCCAGCAGCCCCTCGACAGGGGACGAGACCCAGTACTTC. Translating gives CASSPSTGDETQYF.